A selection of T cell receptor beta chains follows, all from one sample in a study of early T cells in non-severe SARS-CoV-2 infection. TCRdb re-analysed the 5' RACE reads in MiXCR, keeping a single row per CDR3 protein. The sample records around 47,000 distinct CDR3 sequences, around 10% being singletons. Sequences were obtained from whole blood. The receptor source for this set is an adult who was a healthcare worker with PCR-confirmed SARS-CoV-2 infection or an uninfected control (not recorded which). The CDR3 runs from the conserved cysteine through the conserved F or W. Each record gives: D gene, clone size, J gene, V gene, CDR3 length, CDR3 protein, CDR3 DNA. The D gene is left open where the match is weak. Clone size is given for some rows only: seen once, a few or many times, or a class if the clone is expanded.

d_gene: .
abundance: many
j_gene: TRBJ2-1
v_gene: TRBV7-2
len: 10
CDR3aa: CASSPSEGFF
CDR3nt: TGTGCCAGCAGCCCATCCGAGGGGTTCTTC

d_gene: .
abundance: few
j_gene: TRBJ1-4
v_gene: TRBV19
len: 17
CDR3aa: CASSAGSRRATNEKLFF
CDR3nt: TGTGCCAGTAGCGCCGGGTCTCGACGCGCAACTAATGAAAAACTGTTTTTT

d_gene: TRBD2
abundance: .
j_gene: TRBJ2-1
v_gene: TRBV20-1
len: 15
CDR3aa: CSATGLAGGLNEQFF
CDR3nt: TGCAGTGCTACGGGTCTAGCGGGGGGACTCAATGAGCAGTTCTTC

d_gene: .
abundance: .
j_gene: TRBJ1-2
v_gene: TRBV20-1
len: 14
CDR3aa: CSAIKKQGNYGYTF
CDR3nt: TGCAGTGCTATAAAAAAACAGGGAAACTATGGCTACACCTTC

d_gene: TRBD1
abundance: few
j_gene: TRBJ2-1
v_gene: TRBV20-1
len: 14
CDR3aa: CSASDRGWKNEQFF
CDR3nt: TGCAGTGCTTCGGACAGGGGATGGAAGAATGAGCAGTTCTTC

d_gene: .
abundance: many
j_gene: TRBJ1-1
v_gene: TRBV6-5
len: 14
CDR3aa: CASSIGHSNTEAFF
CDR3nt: TGTGCCAGCAGCATCGGACATTCGAACACTGAAGCTTTCTTT

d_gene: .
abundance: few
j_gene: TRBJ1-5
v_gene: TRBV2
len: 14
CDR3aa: CASSESNGSGPQHF
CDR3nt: TGTGCCAGCAGTGAATCGAACGGGAGTGGACCCCAGCATTTT

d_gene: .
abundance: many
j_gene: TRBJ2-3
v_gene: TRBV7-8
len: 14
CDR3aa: CASSPGFSTDTQYF
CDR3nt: TGTGCCAGCAGCCCGGGGTTTTCCACAGATACGCAGTATTTT

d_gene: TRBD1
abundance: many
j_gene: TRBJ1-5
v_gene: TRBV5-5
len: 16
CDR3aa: CASSLDGTGNNQPQHF
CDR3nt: TGTGCCAGCAGCTTGGACGGGACAGGGAACAATCAGCCCCAGCATTTT

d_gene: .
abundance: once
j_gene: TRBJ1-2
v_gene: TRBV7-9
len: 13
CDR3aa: CASSPTVWYGYTF
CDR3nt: TGTGCCAGCAGCCCGACAGTTTGGTATGGCTACACCTTC

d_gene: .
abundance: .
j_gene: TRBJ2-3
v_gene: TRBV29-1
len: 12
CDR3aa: CSATMRADTQYF
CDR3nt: TGCAGCGCTACGATGAGGGCAGATACGCAGTATTTT

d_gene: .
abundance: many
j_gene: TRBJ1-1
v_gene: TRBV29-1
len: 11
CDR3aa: CSVGSGIEAFF
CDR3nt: TGCAGCGTTGGATCAGGGATTGAAGCTTTCTTT

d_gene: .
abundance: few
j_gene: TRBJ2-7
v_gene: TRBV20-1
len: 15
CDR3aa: CSAHRRRTPSYEQYF
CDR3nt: TGCAGTGCTCACCGTAGGCGGACTCCCTCGTACGAGCAGTACTTC

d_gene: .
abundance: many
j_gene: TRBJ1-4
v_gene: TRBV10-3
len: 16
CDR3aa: CAISESMGRAGEKLFF
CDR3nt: TGTGCCATCAGTGAGTCGATGGGCAGGGCCGGTGAAAAACTGTTTTTT

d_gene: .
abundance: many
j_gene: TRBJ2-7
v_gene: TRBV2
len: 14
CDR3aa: CASSVVRSSYEQYF
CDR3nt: TGTGCCAGCAGTGTGGTGCGGAGTTCCTACGAGCAGTACTTC

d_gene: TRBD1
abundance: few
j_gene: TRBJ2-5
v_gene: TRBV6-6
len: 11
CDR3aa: CASSRDSSQYF
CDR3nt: TGTGCCAGCAGTAGGGACAGCTCCCAGTACTTC

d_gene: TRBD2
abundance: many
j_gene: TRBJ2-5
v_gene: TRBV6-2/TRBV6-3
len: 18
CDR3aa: CASRHRTSGRGRGETQYF
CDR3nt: TGTGCCAGCAGACACCGGACTAGCGGGAGGGGAAGGGGAGAGACCCAGTACTTC

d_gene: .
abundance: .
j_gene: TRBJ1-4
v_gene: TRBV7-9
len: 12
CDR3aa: CASSRTEEKLFF
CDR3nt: TGTGCCAGCAGCCGGACAGAAGAAAAACTGTTTTTT

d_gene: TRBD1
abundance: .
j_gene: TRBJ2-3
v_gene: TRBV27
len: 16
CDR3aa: CASSSYPGQNTDTQYF
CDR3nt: TGTGCCAGCAGTTCCTATCCGGGACAGAACACAGATACGCAGTATTTT

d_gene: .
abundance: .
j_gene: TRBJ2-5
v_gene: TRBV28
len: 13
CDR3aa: CASRPLPRETQYF
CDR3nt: TGTGCCAGCAGACCCCTGCCGAGAGAGACCCAGTACTTC

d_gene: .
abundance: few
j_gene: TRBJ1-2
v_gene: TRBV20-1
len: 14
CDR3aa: CSARGTDWGPGYTF
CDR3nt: TGCAGTGCTAGAGGGACCGATTGGGGGCCGGGCTACACCTTC

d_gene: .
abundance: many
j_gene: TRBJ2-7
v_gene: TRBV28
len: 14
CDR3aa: CASSPPRGTYEQYF
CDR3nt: TGTGCCAGCAGTCCGCCGCGCGGGACATACGAGCAGTACTTC

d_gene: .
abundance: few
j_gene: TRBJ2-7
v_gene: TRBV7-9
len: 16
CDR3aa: CASSLGSSGTPYEQYF
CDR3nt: TGTGCCAGCAGCTTAGGTTCGTCAGGGACCCCCTACGAGCAGTACTTC

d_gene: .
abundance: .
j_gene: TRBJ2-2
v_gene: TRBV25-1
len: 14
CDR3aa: CASAVEGDTGELFF
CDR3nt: TGTGCCAGCGCGGTCGAGGGGGACACCGGGGAGCTGTTTTTT

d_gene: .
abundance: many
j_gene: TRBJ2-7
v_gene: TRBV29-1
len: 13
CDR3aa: CSVEGTGTYEQYF
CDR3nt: TGCAGCGTTGAAGGGACGGGGACCTACGAGCAGTACTTC

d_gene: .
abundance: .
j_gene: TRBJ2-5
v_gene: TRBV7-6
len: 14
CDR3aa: CASSLNGNQEIQYF
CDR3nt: TGTGCCAGCAGCTTGAACGGGAACCAAGAGATCCAGTACTTC

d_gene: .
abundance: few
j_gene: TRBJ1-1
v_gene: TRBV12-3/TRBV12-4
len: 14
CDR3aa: CASSLQGADTEAFF
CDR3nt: TGTGCCAGCAGTTTACAGGGTGCGGACACTGAAGCTTTCTTT

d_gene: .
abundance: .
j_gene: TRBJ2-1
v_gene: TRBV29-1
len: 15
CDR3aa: CSVEDMWELQPEQFF
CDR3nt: TGCAGCGTTGAAGATATGTGGGAATTACAACCCGAGCAGTTCTTC

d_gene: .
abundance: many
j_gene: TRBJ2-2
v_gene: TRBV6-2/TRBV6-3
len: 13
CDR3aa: CASSYRDTGELFF
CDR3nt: TGTGCCAGCAGTTACAGGGACACCGGGGAGCTGTTTTTT

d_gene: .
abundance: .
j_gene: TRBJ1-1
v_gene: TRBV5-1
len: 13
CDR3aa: CASSLASRSQAFF
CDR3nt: TGCGCCAGCAGCTTGGCCTCGAGATCTCAAGCTTTCTTT

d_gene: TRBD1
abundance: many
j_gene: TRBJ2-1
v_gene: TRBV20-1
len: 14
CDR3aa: CSASTGQGYNEQFF
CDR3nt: TGCAGTGCTAGTACCGGACAGGGCTACAATGAGCAGTTCTTC

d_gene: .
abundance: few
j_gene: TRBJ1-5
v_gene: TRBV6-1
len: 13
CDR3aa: CASSEEIYQPQHF
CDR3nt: TGTGCCAGCAGTGAAGAGATCTATCAGCCCCAGCATTTT

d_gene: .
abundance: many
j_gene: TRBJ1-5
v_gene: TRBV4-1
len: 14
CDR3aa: CASSQVGSNQPQHF
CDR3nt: TGCGCCAGCAGCCAAGTGGGTAGCAATCAGCCCCAGCATTTT

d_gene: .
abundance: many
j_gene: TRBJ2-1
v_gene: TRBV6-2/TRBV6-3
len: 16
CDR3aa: CASSSRRRDFSNEQFF
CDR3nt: TGTGCCAGCAGCTCCCGCAGGAGGGATTTTTCCAATGAGCAGTTCTTC

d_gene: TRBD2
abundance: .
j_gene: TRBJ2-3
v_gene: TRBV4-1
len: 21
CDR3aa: CASSHKGLGLADPSSTDTQYF
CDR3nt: TGCGCCAGCAGCCATAAGGGTTTGGGACTAGCAGACCCGAGTAGCACAGATACGCAGTATTTT

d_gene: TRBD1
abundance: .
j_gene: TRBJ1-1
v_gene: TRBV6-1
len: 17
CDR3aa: CASSEDRDRVLGFEAFF
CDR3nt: TGTGCCAGCAGTGAAGATCGGGACAGGGTGTTGGGGTTTGAAGCTTTCTTT

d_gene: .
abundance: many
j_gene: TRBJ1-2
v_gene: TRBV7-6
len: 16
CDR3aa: CASSQPPGREGGGYTF
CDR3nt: TGTGCCAGCAGCCAGCCCCCGGGACGAGAAGGAGGGGGCTACACCTTC

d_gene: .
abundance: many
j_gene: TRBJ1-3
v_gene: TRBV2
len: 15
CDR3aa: CASLPGNGAGNTIYF
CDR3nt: TGTGCCAGTCTTCCGGGAAACGGCGCTGGAAACACCATATATTTT

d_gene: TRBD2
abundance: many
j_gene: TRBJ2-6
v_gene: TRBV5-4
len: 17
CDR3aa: CASSLTSGFSGANVLTF
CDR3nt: TGTGCCAGCAGCTTAACTAGCGGGTTCTCTGGGGCCAACGTCCTGACTTTC

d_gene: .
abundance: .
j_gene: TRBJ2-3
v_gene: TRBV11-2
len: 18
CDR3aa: CASSSGIGSVPDTDTQYF
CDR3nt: TGTGCCAGCAGCTCGGGAATAGGGTCTGTCCCAGACACAGATACGCAGTATTTT

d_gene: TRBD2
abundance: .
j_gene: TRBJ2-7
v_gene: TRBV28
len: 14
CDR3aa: CASESGRQSYEQYF
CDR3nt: TGTGCCAGCGAGAGCGGGAGGCAGTCCTACGAGCAGTACTTC

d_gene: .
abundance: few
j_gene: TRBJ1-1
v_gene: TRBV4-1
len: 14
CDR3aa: CASSQPAANTEAFF
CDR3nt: TGCGCCAGCAGCCAACCGGCAGCGAACACTGAAGCTTTCTTT

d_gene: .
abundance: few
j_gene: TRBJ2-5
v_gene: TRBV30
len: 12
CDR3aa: CAWGQFQETQYF
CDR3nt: TGTGCCTGGGGACAGTTCCAAGAGACCCAGTACTTC

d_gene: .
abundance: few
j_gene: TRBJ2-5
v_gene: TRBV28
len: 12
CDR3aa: CASSSPGETQYF
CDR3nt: TGTGCCAGCAGTTCCCCGGGTGAGACCCAGTACTTC

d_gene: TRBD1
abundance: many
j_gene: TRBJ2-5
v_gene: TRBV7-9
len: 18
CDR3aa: CASSQRNRGQGYQETQYF
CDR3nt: TGTGCCAGCAGCCAAAGGAATCGGGGACAGGGGTACCAAGAGACCCAGTACTTC

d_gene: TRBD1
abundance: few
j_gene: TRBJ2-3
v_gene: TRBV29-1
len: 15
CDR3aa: CSVDSRDRGTDTQYF
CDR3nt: TGCAGCGTAGATTCTCGGGACAGGGGAACGGATACGCAGTATTTT

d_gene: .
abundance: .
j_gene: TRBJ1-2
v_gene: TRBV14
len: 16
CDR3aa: CASSRDSPWAGYGYTF
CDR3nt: TGTGCCAGCAGCCGAGACTCCCCATGGGCGGGCTATGGCTACACCTTC